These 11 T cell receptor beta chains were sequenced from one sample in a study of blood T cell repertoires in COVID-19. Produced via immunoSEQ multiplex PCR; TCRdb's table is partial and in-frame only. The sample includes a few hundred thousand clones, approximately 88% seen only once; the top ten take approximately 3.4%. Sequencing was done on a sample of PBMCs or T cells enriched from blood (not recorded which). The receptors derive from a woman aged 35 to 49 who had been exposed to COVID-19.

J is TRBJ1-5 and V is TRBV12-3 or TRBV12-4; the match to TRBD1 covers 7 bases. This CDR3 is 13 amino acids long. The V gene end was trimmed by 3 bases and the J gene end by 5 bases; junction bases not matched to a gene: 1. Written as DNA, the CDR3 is TGTGCCAGCAGTTTTGACAGGGATCAGCCCCAGCATTTT. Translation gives CASSFDRDQPQHF.

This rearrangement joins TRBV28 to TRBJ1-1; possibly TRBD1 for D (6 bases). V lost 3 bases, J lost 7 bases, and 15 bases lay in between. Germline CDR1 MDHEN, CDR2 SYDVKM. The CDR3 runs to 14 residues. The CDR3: CASSFRSLGGEAFF. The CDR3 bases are TGTGCCAGCAGTTTCCGATCACTAGGGGGTGAAGCTTTCTTT. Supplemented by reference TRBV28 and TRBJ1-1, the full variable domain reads DVKVTQSSRYLVKRTGEKVFLECVQDMDHENMFWYRQDPGLGLRLIYFSYDVKMKEKGDIPEGYSVSREKKERFSLILESASTNQTSMYLCASSFRSLGGEAFFGQGTRLTVV.

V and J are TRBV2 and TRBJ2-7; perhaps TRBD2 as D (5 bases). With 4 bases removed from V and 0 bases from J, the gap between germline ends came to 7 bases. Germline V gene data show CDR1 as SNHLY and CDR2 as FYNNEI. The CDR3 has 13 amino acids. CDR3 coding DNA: TGTGCCAGCAGTGGAGGGAACTCCTACGAGCAGTACGTC. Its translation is CASSGGNSYEQYV.

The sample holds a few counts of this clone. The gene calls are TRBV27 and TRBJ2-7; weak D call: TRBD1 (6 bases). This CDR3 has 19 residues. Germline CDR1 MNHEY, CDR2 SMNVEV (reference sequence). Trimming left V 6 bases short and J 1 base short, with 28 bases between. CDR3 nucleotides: TGTGCCAGCAGCAGCCGACAGGTGGCACGGAACATTCGGTCCTACGAGCAGTACTTC. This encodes CASSSRQVARNIRSYEQYF.

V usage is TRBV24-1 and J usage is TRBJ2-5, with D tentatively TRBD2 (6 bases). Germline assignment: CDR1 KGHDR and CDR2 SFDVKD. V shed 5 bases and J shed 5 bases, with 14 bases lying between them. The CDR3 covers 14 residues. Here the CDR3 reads CATSARGNRETQYF. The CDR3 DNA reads TGTGCCACCAGTGCCCGGGGGAATCGGGAGACCCAGTACTTC.

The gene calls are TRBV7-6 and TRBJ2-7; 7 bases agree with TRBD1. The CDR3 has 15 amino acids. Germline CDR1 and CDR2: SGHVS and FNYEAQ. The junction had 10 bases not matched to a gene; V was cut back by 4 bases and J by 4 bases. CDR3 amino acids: CASSSYSTGPYEQYV. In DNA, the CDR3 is TGTGCCAGCAGCTCATACTCGACAGGGCCGTACGAGCAGTACGTC.

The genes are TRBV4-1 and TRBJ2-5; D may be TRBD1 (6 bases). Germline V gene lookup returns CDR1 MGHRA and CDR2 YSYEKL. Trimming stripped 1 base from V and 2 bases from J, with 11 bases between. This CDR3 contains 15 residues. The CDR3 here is CASSQGRTAQETQYF. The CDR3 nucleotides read TGCGCCAGCAGCCAAGGGCGGACAGCACAAGAGACCCAGTACTTC.

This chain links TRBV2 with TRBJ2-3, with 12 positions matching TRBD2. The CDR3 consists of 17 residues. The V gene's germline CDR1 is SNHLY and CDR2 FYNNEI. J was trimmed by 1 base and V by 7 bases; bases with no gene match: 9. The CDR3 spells CASKALAGGRGTDTQYF. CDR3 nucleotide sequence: TGTGCCAGCAAAGCGCTAGCGGGAGGGCGAGGCACAGATACGCAGTATTTT.

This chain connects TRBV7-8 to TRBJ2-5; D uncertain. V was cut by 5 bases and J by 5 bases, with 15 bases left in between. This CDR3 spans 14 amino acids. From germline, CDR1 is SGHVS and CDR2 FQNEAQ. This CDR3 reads CASSPPGLGETQYF. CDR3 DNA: TGTGCCAGCAGCCCTCCGGGTCTTGGGGAGACCCAGTACTTC.

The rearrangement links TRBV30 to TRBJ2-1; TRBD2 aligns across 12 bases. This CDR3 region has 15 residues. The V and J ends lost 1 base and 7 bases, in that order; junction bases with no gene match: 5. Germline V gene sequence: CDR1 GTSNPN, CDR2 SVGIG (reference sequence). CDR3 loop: CAWSGWTSGTNEQFF. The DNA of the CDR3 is TGTGCCTGGAGTGGCTGGACTAGCGGGACAAATGAGCAGTTCTTC.

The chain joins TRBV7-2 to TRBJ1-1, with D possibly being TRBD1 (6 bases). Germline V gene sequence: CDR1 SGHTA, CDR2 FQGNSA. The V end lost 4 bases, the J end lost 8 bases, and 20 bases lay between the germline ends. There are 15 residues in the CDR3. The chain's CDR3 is CASSSQTGTLAEAFF. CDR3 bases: TGTGCCAGCAGCTCCCAAACAGGGACCCTCGCGGAAGCTTTCTTT.